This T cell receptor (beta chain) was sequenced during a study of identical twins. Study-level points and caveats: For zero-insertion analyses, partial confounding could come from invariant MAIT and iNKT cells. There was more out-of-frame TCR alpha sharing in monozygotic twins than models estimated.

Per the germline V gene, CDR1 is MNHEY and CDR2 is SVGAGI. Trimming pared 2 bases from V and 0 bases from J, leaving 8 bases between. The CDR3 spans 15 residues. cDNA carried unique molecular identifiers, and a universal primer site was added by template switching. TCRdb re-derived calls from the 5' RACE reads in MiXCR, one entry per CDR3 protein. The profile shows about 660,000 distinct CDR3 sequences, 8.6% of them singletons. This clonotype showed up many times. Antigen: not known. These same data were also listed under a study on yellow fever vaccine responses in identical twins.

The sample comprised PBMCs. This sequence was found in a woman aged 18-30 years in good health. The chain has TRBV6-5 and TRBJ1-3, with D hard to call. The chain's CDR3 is CASSYRQSSGNTIYF. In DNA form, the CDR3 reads TGTGCCAGCAGTTACCGGCAGAGCTCTGGAAACACCATATATTTT.